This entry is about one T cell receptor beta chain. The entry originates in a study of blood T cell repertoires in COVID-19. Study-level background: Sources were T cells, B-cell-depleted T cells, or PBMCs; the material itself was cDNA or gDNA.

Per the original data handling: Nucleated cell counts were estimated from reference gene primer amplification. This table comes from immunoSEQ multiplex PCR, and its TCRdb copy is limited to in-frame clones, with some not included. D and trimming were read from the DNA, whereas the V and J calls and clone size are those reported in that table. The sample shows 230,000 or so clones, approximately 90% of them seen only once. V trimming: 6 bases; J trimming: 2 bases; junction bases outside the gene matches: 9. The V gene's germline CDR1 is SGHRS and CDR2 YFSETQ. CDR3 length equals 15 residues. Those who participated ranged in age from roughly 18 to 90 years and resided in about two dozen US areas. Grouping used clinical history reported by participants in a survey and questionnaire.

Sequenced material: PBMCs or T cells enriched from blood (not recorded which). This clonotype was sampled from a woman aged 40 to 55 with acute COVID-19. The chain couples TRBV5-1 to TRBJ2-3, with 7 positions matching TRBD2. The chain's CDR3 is CASTKGGPVTDTQYF. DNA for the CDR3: TGCGCCAGCACAAAGGGAGGGCCGGTCACAGATACGCAGTATTTT.